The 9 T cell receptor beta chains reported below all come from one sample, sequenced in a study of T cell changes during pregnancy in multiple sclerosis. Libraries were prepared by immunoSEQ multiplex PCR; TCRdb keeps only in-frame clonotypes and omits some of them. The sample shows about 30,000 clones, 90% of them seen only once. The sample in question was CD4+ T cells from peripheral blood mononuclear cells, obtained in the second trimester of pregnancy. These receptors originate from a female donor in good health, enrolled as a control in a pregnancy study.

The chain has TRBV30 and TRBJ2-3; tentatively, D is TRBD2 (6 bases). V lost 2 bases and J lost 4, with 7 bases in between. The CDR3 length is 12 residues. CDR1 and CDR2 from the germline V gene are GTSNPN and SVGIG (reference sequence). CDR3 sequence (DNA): TGTGCCTGGAGTCCGGGGGCAGATACGCAGTATTTT. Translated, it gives CAWSPGADTQYF.

DNA for the CDR3: TGTGCCAGCTCACGGGGTAGGGGGGAGACCCAGTACTTC. Translated: CASSRGRGETQYF. The chain joins TRBV7-2 to TRBJ2-5, with D possibly matching TRBD1 (6 bases). Trimming stripped 8 bases from V and 5 bases from J, with 15 bases between. Per germline, CDR1 SGHTA and CDR2 FQGNSA. The CDR3 length is 13 residues.

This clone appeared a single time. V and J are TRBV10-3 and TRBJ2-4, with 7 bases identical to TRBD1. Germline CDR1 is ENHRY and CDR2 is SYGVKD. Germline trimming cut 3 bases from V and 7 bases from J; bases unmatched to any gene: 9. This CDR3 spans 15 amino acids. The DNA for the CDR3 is TGTGCCATCAGTGATCTTGACAGGGTCGGGAACATTCAGTACTTC. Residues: CAISDLDRVGNIQYF.

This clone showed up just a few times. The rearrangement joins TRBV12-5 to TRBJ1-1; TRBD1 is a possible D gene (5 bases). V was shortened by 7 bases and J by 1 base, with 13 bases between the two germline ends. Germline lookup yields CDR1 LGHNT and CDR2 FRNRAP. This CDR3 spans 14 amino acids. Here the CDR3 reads CASVSTAANTEAFF. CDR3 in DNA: TGTGCTAGTGTTTCGACAGCAGCGAACACTGAAGCTTTCTTT.

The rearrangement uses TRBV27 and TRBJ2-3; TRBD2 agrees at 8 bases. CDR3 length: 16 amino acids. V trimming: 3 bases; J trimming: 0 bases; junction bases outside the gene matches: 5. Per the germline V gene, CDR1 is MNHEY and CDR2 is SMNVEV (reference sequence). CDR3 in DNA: TGTGCCAGCAGTTTGTATAGCGGGGCTAGCACAGATACGCAGTATTTT. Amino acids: CASSLYSGASTDTQYF.

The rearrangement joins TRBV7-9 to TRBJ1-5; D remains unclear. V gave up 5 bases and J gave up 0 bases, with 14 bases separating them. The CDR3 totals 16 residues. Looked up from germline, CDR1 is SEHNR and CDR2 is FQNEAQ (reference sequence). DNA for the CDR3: TGTGCCAGCAGCGGAGAGGTCGGCGGTAGCAATCAGCCCCAGCATTTT. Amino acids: CASSGEVGGSNQPQHF.

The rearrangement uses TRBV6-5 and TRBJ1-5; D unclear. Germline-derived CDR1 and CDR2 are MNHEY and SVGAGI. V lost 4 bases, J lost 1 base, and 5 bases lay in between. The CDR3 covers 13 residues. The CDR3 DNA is TGTGCCAGCAGTTTATCGAGCAATCAGCCCCAGCATTTT. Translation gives CASSLSSNQPQHF.

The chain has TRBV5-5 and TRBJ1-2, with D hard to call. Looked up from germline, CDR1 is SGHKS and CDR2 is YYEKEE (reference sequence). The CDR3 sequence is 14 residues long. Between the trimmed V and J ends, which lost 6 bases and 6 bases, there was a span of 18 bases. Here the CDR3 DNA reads TGTGCCAGCATTAGGCTGGGCAAGAGGGATGGCTACACCTTC. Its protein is CASIRLGKRDGYTF.

The CDR3 DNA sequence: TGTGCCTGGAGTGGAAGCCTTGGCTACACCTTC. This translates into CAWSGSLGYTF. This rearrangement joins TRBV30 to TRBJ1-2; unclear D gene. CDR3 length equals 11 residues. Germline CDR1 GTSNPN, CDR2 SVGIG (reference sequence). Deletions cut 1 base from V and 7 bases from J, with 7 bases between.